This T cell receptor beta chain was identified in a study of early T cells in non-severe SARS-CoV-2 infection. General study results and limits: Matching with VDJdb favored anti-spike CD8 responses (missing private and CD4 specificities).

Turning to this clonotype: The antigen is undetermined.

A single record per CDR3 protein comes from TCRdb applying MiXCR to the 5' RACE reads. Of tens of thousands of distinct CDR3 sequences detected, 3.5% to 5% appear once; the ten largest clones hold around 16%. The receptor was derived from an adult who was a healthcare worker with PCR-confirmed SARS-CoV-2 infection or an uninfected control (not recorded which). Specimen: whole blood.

The CDR3 loop is CASSLQSRELFF. DNA of the CDR3: TGTGCCAGCAGCTTACAATCCAGGGAGCTGTTTTTT. The genes are TRBV7-2 and TRBJ2-2; D remains unclear. Germline lookup yields CDR1 SGHTA and CDR2 FQGNSA. The CDR3 consists of 12 residues. Trimming took off 2 bases at V and 9 bases at J, with 7 bases between the two ends.